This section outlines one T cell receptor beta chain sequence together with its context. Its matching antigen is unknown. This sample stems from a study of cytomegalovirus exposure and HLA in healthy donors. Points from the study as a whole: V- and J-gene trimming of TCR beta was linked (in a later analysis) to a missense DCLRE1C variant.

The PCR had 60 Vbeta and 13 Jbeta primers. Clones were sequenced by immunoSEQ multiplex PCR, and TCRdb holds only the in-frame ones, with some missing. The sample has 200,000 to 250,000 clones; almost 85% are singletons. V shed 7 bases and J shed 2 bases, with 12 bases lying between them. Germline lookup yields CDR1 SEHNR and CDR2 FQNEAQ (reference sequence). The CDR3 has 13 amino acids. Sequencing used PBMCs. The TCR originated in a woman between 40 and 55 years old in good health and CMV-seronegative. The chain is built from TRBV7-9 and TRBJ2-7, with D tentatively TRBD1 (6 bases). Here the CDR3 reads CASNSDSAYEQYF. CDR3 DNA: TGTGCCAGCAACTCGGACAGTGCCTACGAGCAGTACTTC.